A single sample gave rise to the 9 T cell receptor beta chains below, sequenced in a study of cytomegalovirus exposure and HLA in healthy donors. Primers: 60 Vbeta forward and 13 Jbeta reverse. Clones were sequenced by immunoSEQ multiplex PCR, and TCRdb holds only the in-frame ones, with some missing. Among over 100,000 clones listed, nearly 80% were seen once. Material: PBMCs. All receptors derive from a man aged 55 to 70 in good health and CMV-seropositive.

J is TRBJ2-7 and V is TRBV6-1; 11 nucleotides agree with TRBD2. CDR3 length: 15 residues. CDR1 is MNHNS and CDR2 is SASEGT in the germline V gene. V shed 7 bases, J shed 2 bases, and the junction held 7 bases outside the gene matches. CDR3 in DNA: TGTGCCAGCACCGAAGTTAGCGGGGGGGCCTACGAGCAGTACTTC. Translating it yields CASTEVSGGAYEQYF.

This clone was recorded only once. The chain combines TRBV7-6 with TRBJ2-3; TRBD2 matches 7 bases. The V segment lost 5 bases and the J segment 2 bases; nucleotides outside the gene matches: 10. This CDR3 has 16 amino acids. CDR1 is SGHVS and CDR2 is FNYEAQ in the germline V gene. Written as DNA, the CDR3 is TGTGCCAGCAGCCCGATCGCGGGGGAGTCCACAGATACGCAGTATTTT. Its protein product is CASSPIAGESTDTQYF.

The rearrangement uses TRBV7-6 and TRBJ2-1, with D perhaps matching TRBD2 (5 bases). In germline, CDR1 is SGHVS, CDR2 FNYEAQ. This CDR3 spans 15 amino acids. V lost 5 bases and J 6 bases, leaving 17 bases between the germline ends. The CDR3 reads CASSPLARFGNEQFF. The CDR3, as DNA: TGTGCCAGCAGCCCTCTAGCCCGGTTTGGCAATGAGCAGTTCTTC. Drawing the rest from reference TRBV7-6 and TRBJ2-1, the complete variable domain is GAGVSQSPRYKVTKRGQDVALRCDPISGHVSLYWYRQALGQGPEFLTYFNYEAQQDKSGLPNDRFSAERPEGSISTLTIQRTEQRDSAMYRCASSPLARFGNEQFFGPGTRLTVL.

V gene TRBV19 combines with J gene TRBJ2-7; 7 bases align to TRBD2. V gave up 3 bases and J gave up 1 base; unmatched junction bases: 6. Looked up from germline, CDR1 is LNHDA and CDR2 is SQIVND (reference sequence). The CDR3 contains 15 residues. The CDR3: CASSIPGLNSYEQYF. CDR3 coding DNA: TGTGCCAGTAGTATTCCGGGACTAAATTCCTACGAGCAGTACTTC.

This chain connects TRBV15 to TRBJ1-5, with D possibly being TRBD1 (5 bases). CDR1 is LNHNV and CDR2 is YYDKDF in the germline V gene (reference sequence). The CDR3 runs to 15 residues. Trimming cost V 0 bases and J 5 bases, with 11 bases left between them. The DNA for the CDR3 is TGTGCCACCAGCAGAGACCGGGGGGAACATCAGCCCCAGCATTTT. It specifies CATSRDRGEHQPQHF.

V is TRBV7-8 and J is TRBJ2-5; 14 bases map to TRBD2. CDR3 size: 19 residues. Germline CDR1 reads SGHVS; CDR2 reads FQNEAQ. V lost 1 base and J lost 0; bases outside the gene matches: 7. The CDR3 sequence: CASSLGRTSGGSYQETQYF. DNA for the CDR3: TGTGCCAGCAGCTTAGGCCGGACTAGCGGGGGGTCTTACCAAGAGACCCAGTACTTC.

This clone has a single count. The chain recombines TRBV7-6 with TRBJ1-1; no clear D gene. The germline V gene encodes CDR1 SGHVS and CDR2 FNYEAQ. V shed 5 bases and J shed 3 bases, with 10 bases lying between them. This CDR3 comprises 13 residues. In DNA form, the CDR3 reads TGTGCCAGCAGCCGGAGAGCGGACACTGAAGCTTTCTTT. Protein product: CASSRRADTEAFF.

This chain uses TRBV5-4 with TRBJ2-4; weak D call: TRBD2 (5 bases). The CDR3 has 14 amino acids. CDR1 and CDR2 (germline): SGHNT, YYREEE (reference sequence). V lost 4 bases, J lost 6 bases, and 14 bases lay in between. CDR3 DNA sequence: TGTGCCAGCAGCCCTAGGACTTCCCCAAACATTCAGTACTTC. It is translated as CASSPRTSPNIQYF. The variable domain in full, with the rest retrieved from reference TRBV5-4 and TRBJ2-4, is ETGVTQSPTHLIKTRGQQVTLRCSSQSGHNTVSWYQQALGQGPQFIFQYYREEENGRGNFPPRFSGLQFPNYSSELNVNALELDDSALYLCASSPRTSPNIQYFGAGTRLSVL.

V usage is TRBV11-2 and J usage is TRBJ2-1; 8 nucleotides line up with TRBD1. The CDR3 covers 13 residues. In germline, CDR1 is SGHAT, CDR2 FQNNGV. The V and J ends lost 7 bases and 9 bases, in that order; junction bases with no gene match: 8. The CDR3 reads CASTTTGVGEQFF. For the CDR3, the DNA is TGTGCCAGCACCACGACAGGGGTGGGTGAGCAGTTCTTC.